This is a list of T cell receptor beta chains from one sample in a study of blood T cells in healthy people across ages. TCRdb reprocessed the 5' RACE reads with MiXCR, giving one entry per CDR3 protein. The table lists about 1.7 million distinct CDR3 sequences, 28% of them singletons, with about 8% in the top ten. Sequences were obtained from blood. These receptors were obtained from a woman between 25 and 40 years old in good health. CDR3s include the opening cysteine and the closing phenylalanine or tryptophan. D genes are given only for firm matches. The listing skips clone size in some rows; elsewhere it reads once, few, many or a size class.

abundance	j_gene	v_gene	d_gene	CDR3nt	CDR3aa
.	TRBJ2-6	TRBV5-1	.	TGCGCCAGCAGCTTGGCCCCGTTACCTGGGGCCAACGTCCTGACTTTC	CASSLAPLPGANVLTF
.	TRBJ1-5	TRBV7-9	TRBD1	TGTGCCAGCAGCGATCGTACAGGGGTAAATAGCAATCAGCCCCAGCATTTT	CASSDRTGVNSNQPQHF
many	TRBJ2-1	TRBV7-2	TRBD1	TGTGCCAGCAGCTTCTCCGGGACAGGGAGGTTCGATGAGCAGTTCTTC	CASSFSGTGRFDEQFF
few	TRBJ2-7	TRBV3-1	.	TGTGCCAGCAGCCAAGTGTCTCACGGAACCTACGAGCAGTACTTC	CASSQVSHGTYEQYF
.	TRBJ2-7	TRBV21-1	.	TGTGCCAGCAGCAGTAGGGGGACTGAAGAACCCCCCTGTGAGCAGTACTTC	CASSSRGTEEPPCEQYF
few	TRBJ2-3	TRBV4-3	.	TGCGCCAGCAGCCAGGGCCGGTTATTAGATACGCAGTATTTT	CASSQGRLLDTQYF
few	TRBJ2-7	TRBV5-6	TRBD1	TGTGCCAGCAGCTCGAAGGGACAGGCCCTCTACGAGCAGTACTTC	CASSSKGQALYEQYF
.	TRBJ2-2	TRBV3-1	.	TGTGCCAGCAGTACCCAGGTGGGCACCGGGGAGCTGTTTTTT	CASSTQVGTGELFF
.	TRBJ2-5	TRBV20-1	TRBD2	TGCAGTGCTAGAGAGAGCGGGGGGGCTTTCCAAGAGACCCAGTACTTC	CSARESGGAFQETQYF
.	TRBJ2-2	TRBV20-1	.	TGCAGTGCCCGGGGACCAACCAACGGGGAGCTGTTTTTT	CSARGPTNGELFF
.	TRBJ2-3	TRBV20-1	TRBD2	TGCAGTGCTCCTAGACTAGCGGGGGACCGACAATCCGCCGATACGCAGTATTTT	CSAPRLAGDRQSADTQYF
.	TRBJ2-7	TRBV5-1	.	TGCGCCAGCAGCCCAACTACAGGGTTAGGCGAGCAGTACTTC	CASSPTTGLGEQYF
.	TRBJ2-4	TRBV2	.	TGTGCCAGCAGTGAAGAAGGCTATCCTAAAAACATTCAGTACTTC	CASSEEGYPKNIQYF
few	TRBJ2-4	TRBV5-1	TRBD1	TGCGCCAGCAGCTCGACCCACCAGACAGGGGACAAAAACATTCAGTACTTC	CASSSTHQTGDKNIQYF
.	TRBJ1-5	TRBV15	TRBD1	TGTGCCACCAGCAGAATGGGGACAGGGGGCGTCTTGAGCAATCAGCCCCAGCATTTT	CATSRMGTGGVLSNQPQHF
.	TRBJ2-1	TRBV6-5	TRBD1	TGTGCCAGCAGTCCCCAGACAGGGGCCAATGAGCAGTTCTTC	CASSPQTGANEQFF
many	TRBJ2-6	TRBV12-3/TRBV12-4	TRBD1	TGTGCCAGCAGTGTCTACAGGGGGCAGGGGGCCAACGTCCTGACTTTC	CASSVYRGQGANVLTF
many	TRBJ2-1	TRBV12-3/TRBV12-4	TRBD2	TGTGCCAGCACCAAGGGACTAGCGAGTAACAATGAGCAGTTCTTC	CASTKGLASNNEQFF
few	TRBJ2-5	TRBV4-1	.	TGCGCCAGCAGCCAAGATCCGAGGTATCGTGGAGAGACCCAGTACTTC	CASSQDPRYRGETQYF
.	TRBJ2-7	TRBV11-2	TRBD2	TGTGCCAGCAGCTTAAATAGCGGGGGCTACGAGCAGTACTTC	CASSLNSGGYEQYF
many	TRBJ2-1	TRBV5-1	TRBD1	TGCGCCAGCAGCTTGGGGCAGGGGGCTCGGGAGCAGTTCTTC	CASSLGQGAREQFF
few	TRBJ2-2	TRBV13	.	TGTGCCAGCAGCTTAGTCTCCTGGGGCACCGGGGAGCTGTTTTTT	CASSLVSWGTGELFF
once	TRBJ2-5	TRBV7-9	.	TGTGCCAGCAGCTTTCTAGCGCTAGGCCGGGAGACCCAGTACTTC	CASSFLALGRETQYF
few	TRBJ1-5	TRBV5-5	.	TGTGCCAGCAGCCGAGGACAGATCAATCAGCCCCAGCATTTT	CASSRGQINQPQHF
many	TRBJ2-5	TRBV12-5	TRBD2	TGTGCTAGTGGTTTGACTAGCGGGGGTTTGGAGACCCAGTACTTC	CASGLTSGGLETQYF
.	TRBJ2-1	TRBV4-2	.	TGTGCCAGCAGCCAAGAACTCGCGGGGCTGGCGGGTTACAATGAGCAGTTCTTC	CASSQELAGLAGYNEQFF
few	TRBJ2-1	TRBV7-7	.	TGTGCCAGCAGCTTAACAGCGGGCCTCAATGAGCAGTTCTTC	CASSLTAGLNEQFF
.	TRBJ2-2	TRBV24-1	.	TGTGCCACCAGTGACCCCGTACAGCCCGCGAACACCGGGGAGCTGTTTTTT	CATSDPVQPANTGELFF
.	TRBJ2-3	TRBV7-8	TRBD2	TGTGCCAGCAGCTTAAAGAGACTTAGCGGGAGCGTCGCAGATACGCAGTATTTT	CASSLKRLSGSVADTQYF
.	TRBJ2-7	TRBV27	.	TGTGCCAGCAGTTCGAGGCCCCCTCGGTCCTACGAGCAGTACTTC	CASSSRPPRSYEQYF
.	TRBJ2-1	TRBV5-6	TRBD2	TGTGCCAGCAGTTCCCGCCTAGCGGGGAGTAGGGATGAGCAGTTCTTC	CASSSRLAGSRDEQFF
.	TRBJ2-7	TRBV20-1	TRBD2	TGCAGTGCTAGAAGGGACTATCAGACCTACGAGCAGTACTTC	CSARRDYQTYEQYF
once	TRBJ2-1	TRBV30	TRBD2	TGTGCCTGGAGTGTAAGTCTAGCGGGCAATGAGCAGTTCTTC	CAWSVSLAGNEQFF
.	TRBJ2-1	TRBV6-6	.	TGTGCCAGCAGTTATTCCTCCAGGGGCAATGAGCAGTTCTTC	CASSYSSRGNEQFF
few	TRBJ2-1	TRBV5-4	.	TGTGCCATCACCGCGGGGAATTACAATGAGCAGTTCTTC	CAITAGNYNEQFF
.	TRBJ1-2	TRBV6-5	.	TGTGCCAGCAGTCCCGGGGTTCGGGCGGGCTACACCTTC	CASSPGVRAGYTF
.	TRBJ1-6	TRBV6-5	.	TGTGCCAGCAGTCTTACATCTTATAATTCACCCCTCCACTTT	CASSLTSYNSPLHF
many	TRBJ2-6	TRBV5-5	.	TGTGCCAGCAGCTTGGTAGGGTTAGCTGGGGCCAACGTCCTGACTTTC	CASSLVGLAGANVLTF
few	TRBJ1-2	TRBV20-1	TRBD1	TGCAGTGCTAGAGAGAGGGGACAGGTCTATACGTCGGGTGGCTACACCTTC	CSARERGQVYTSGGYTF
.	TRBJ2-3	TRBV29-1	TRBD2	TGCAGCGTGGCTAGCGGGGGGGCCGTAGATACGCAGTATTTT	CSVASGGAVDTQYF
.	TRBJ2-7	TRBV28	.	TGTGCCACCTCCGGGACGGCAGCCTACGAGCAGTACTTC	CATSGTAAYEQYF
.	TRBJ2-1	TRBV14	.	TGTGCCAGCAGCCAAGTTTATCGGGATGAGCAGTTCTTC	CASSQVYRDEQFF
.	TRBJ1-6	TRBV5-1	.	TGCGCCAGCAGCGACGACGGGCGTTCACCCCTCCACTTT	CASSDDGRSPLHF
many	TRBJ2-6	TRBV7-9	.	TGTGCCGGGCGAGGGGCCAACGTCCTGACTTTC	CAGRGANVLTF
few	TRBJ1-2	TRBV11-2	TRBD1	TGTGCCAGCAGCCAGACTACAGGGGCGCACTATGGCTACACCTTC	CASSQTTGAHYGYTF
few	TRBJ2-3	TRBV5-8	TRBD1	TGTGCCAGCAGCTTTAGGGGGCTTGGCACAGATACGCAGTATTTT	CASSFRGLGTDTQYF
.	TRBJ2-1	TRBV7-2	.	TGTGCCAGCAGCTTAGAGTTCCTAGTCAATGAGCAGTTCTTC	CASSLEFLVNEQFF
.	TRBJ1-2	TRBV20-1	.	TGCAGTGCCAGTGGGGATAACTATGGCTACACCTTC	CSASGDNYGYTF
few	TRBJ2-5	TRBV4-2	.	TGTGCCAGCAGCCACCCAAGCGGCCAAGAGACCCAGTACTTC	CASSHPSGQETQYF
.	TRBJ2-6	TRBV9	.	TGTGCCAGCGGACTCTTCGGCGGGGCCAACGTCCTGACTTTC	CASGLFGGANVLTF
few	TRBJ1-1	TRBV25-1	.	TGTGCCAGCAGTGAATTTGGCCGCCCGGAAGCTTTCTTT	CASSEFGRPEAFF
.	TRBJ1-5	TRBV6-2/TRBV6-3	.	TGTGCCAGCGGGTACAGGGATCGCAATCAGCCCCAGCATTTT	CASGYRDRNQPQHF
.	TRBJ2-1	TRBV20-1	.	TGCAGTGCTAGAGATAGAATGGACGAAGGGAGGATTTACAATGAGCAGTTCTTC	CSARDRMDEGRIYNEQFF